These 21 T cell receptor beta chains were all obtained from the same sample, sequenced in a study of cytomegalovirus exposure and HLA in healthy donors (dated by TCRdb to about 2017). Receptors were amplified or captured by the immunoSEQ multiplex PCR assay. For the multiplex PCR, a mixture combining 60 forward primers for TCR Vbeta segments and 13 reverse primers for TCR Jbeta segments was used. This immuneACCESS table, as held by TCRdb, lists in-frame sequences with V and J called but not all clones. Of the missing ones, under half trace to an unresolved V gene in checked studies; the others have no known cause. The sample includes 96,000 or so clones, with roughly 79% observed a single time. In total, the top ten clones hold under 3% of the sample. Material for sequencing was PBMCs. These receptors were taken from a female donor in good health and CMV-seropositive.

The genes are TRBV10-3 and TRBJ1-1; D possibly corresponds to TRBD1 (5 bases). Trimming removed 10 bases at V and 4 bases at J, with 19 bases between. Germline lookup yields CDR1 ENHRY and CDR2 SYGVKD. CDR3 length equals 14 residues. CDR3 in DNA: TGTGCCACCTTCCTTGGGGGGTCTGCCACTGAAGCTTTCTTT. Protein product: CATFLGGSATEAFF.

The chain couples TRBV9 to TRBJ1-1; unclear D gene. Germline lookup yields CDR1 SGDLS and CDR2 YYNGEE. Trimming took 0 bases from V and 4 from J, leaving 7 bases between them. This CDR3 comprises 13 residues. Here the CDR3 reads CASSVDGSTEAFF. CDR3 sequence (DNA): TGTGCCAGCAGCGTAGATGGGAGCACTGAAGCTTTCTTT.

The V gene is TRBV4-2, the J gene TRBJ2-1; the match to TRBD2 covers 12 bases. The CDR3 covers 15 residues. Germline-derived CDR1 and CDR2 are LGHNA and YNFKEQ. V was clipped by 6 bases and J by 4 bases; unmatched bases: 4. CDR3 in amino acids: CASSRTSGTYNEQFF. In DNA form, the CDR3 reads TGTGCCAGCAGTCGGACTAGCGGGACTTACAATGAGCAGTTCTTC.

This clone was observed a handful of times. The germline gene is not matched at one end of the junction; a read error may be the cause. The CDR3 spells CASSLAGTGGPWAYEQYF. The CDR3 nucleotides are TGTGCTAGCAGCTTAGCCGGGACAGGGGGCCCTTGGGCCTACGAGCAGTACTTC. The chain carries TRBV7-7 and TRBJ2-7; 12 positions match TRBD1. The CDR3 covers 18 residues. Per the germline V gene, CDR1 is SSHAT and CDR2 is FNYEAQ (reference sequence).

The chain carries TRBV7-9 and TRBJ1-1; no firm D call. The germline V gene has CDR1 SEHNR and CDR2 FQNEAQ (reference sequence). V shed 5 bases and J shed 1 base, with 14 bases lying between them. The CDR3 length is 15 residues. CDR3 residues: CASSPWRRENTEAFF. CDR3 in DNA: TGTGCCAGCAGCCCCTGGCGGAGGGAGAACACTGAAGCTTTCTTT.

The CDR3 nucleotides read TGTGCCTGGAACCCCAGGGGGCGCGTGAACACCGGGGAGCTGTTTTTT. This gives the protein CAWNPRGRVNTGELFF. The J gene is TRBJ2-2, the V gene TRBV30; 8 nucleotides line up with TRBD1. This CDR3 has 16 amino acids. V was clipped by 4 bases and J by 1 base; unmatched bases: 8. The V gene's germline CDR1 is GTSNPN and CDR2 SVGIG (reference sequence).

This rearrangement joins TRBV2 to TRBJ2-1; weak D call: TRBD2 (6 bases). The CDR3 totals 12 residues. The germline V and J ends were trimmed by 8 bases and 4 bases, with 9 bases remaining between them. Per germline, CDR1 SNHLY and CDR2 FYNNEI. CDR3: CASRDSYNEQFF. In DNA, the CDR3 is TGTGCCAGCCGGGACTCTTACAATGAGCAGTTCTTC.

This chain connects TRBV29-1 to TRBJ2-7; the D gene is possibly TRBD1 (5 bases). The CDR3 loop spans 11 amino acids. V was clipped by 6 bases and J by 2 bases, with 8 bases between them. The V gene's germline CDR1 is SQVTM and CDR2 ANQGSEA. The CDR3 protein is CSVGRAYEQYF. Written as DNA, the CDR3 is TGCAGCGTGGGCAGGGCCTACGAGCAGTACTTC.

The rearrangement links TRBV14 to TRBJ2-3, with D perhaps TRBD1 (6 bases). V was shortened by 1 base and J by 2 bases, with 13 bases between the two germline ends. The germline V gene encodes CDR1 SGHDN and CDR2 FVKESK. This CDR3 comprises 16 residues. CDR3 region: CASSQGWGHTTDTQYF. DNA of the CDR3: TGTGCCAGCAGCCAAGGATGGGGGCACACCACAGATACGCAGTATTTT.

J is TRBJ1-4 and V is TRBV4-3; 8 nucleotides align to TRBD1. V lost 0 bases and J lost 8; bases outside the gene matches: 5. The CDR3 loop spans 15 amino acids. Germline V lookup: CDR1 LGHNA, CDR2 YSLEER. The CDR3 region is CASSQDWTGREKLFF. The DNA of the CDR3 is TGCGCCAGCAGCCAAGATTGGACAGGGAGGGAAAAACTGTTTTTT.

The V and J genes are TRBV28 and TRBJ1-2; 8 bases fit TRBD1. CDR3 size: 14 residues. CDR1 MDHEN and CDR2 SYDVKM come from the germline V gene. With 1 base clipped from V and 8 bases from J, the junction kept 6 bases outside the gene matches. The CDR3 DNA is TGTGCCAGCAGTTTATCGGACAGGGCAGGAGGCTACACCTTC. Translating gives CASSLSDRAGGYTF.

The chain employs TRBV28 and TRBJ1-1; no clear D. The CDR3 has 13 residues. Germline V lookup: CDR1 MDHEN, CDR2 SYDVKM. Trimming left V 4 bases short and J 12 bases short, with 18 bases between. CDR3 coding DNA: TGTGCCAGCAGTTCAACTACGAGGACTTCGACTTTCTTT. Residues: CASSSTTRTSTFF.

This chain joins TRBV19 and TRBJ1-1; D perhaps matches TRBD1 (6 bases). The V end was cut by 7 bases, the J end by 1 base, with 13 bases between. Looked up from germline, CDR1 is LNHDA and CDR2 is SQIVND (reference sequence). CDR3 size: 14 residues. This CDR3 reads CASTWTASNTEAFF. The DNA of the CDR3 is TGTGCCAGTACGTGGACAGCCTCGAACACTGAAGCTTTCTTT.

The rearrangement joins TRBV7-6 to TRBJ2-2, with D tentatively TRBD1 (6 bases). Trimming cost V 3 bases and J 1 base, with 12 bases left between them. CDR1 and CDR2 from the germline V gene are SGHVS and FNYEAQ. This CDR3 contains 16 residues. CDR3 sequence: CASSFQLQGNTGELFF. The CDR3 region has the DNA TGTGCCAGCAGCTTTCAATTACAGGGGAACACCGGGGAGCTGTTTTTT.

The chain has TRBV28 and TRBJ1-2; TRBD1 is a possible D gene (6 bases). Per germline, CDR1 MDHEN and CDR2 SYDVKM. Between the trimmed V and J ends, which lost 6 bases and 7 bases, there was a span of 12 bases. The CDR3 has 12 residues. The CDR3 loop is CASRQAQGGYTF. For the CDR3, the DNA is TGTGCCAGCAGGCAGGCACAGGGTGGCTACACCTTC.

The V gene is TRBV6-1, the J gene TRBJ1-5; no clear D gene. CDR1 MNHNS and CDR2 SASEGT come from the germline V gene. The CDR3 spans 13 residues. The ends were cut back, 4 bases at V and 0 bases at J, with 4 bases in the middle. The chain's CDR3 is CASSGHSNQPQHF. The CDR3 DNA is TGTGCCAGCAGTGGACATAGCAATCAGCCCCAGCATTTT.

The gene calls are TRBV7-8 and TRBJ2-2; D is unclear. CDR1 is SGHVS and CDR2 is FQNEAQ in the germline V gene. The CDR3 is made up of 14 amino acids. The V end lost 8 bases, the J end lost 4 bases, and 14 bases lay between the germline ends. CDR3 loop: CASLRPKGTGELFF. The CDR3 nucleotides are TGTGCCAGCTTGCGGCCAAAAGGCACCGGGGAGCTGTTTTTT.

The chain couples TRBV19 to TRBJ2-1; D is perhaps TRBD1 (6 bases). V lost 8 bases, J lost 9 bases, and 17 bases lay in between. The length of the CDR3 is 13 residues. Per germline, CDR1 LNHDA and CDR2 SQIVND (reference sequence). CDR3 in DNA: TGTGCCAGTGCGGTGGACAGAGGCGGTGAGCAGTTCTTC. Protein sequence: CASAVDRGGEQFF.

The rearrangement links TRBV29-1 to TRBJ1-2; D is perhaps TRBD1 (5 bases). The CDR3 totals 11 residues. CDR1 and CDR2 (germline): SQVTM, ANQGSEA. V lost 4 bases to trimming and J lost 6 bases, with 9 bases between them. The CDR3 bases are TGCAGCGTTGGGGGCGCGAATGGCTACACCTTC. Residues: CSVGGANGYTF. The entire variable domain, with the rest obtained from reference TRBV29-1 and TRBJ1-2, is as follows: SAVISQKPSRDICQRGTSLTIQCQVDSQVTMMFWYRQQPGQSLTLIATANQGSEATYESGFVIDKFPISRPNLTFSTLTVSNMSPEDSSIYLCSVGGANGYTFGSGTRLTVV.

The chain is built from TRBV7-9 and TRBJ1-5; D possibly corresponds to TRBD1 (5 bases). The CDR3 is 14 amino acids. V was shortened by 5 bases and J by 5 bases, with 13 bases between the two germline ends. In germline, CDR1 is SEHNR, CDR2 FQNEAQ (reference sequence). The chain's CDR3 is CASSAGPRDQPQHF. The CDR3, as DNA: TGTGCCAGCAGCGCGGGACCTCGGGATCAGCCCCAGCATTTT.

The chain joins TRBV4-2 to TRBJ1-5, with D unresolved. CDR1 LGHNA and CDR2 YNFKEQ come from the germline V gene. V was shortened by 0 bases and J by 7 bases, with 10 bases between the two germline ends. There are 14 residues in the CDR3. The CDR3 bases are TGTGCCAGCAGCCAAGATCTCAGGCTCCAGCCCCAGCATTTT. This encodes CASSQDLRLQPQHF.